This T cell receptor beta chain appears in the sequencing data of a study of shared clonotypes between healthy human individuals. Findings and caveats of the study: Researchers found naive subsets generally carried larger estimated richness than memory subsets.

Trimming stripped 6 bases from V and 0 bases from J, with 8 bases between. CDR3 length: 13 residues. In germline, CDR1 is MNHNS, CDR2 SASEGT. On this clone itself: Its target is not known.

The sorted-subset replicate PCRs were given around 200 ng DNA, which is tens of thousands of T cell genomes. Assay: immunoSEQ multiplex PCR; the TCRdb copy retains only in-frame clones and omits some. Of 2 million to 2.5 million clones in the sample, approximately 94% were seen once. The clonotype comes from a man younger than 35 in good health. The V call is TRBV6-1, the J call TRBJ1-1, with D perhaps TRBD1 (5 bases). The specimen was naive CD4+ T cells sorted from blood. Subset meaning: CD45RA+ positively selected. The CDR3 DNA follows: TGTGCCAGCAGAGAGACAGTGAACACTGAAGCTTTCTTT. As protein: CASRETVNTEAFF.